Each of the 21 T cell receptor beta chains below was sequenced from the same sample in a study of beta chain features in type 1 diabetes. Study-wide findings and caveats: TCRB CDR3s from Type 1 diabetes patients were moderately but significantly shorter in all four CD4+ subsets.

cDNA synthesis used the whole RNA isolate, giving expressed TCRB sequences. Only in-frame clones appear in the TCRdb table, and some are missing; sequencing was by immunoSEQ multiplex PCR. The data contain 630,000 or so clones, about 14% of them singletons. Which antigens these TCRs recognize remains unknown. Sequencing was performed on naive CD4+ T cells from blood. Every receptor here comes from a man aged 18 to 29 with type 1 diabetes.

As for this clone: The same CDR3 also results from other DNA sequences found in this sample. The genes are TRBV7-2 and TRBJ1-1; D uncertain. The CDR3 is 14 amino acids. The V end lost 0 bases, the J end lost 0 bases, and 5 bases lay between the germline ends. Germline V CDR1 and CDR2: SGHTA, FQGNSA. The CDR3 DNA sequence: TGTGCCAGCAGCTTAGCGCGAGTGAACACTGAAGCTTTCTTT. Encoded protein: CASSLARVNTEAFF.

This clone was seen only a few times. This chain links TRBV9 with TRBJ2-1; 11 nucleotides match TRBD2. V dropped 4 bases and J dropped 3; count of bases not matched to a gene: 3. The CDR3 extends over 15 amino acids. Germline loops: CDR1 SGDLS, CDR2 YYNGEE. The CDR3 is CASSLGLADYNEQFF. Written as DNA, the CDR3 is TGTGCCAGCAGCCTGGGACTAGCGGACTACAATGAGCAGTTCTTC.

This clone was seen a few times. J is TRBJ2-3 and V is TRBV5-4; D gene unclear. Trimming left V 4 bases short and J 0 bases short, with 12 bases between. This CDR3 region has 15 residues. Germline V gives CDR1 SGHNT, CDR2 YYREEE (reference sequence). In DNA, the CDR3 is TGTGCCAGCAGCCTCCCTAGAGGCAGCACAGATACGCAGTATTTT. It codes for CASSLPRGSTDTQYF.

The V and J genes are TRBV18 and TRBJ1-5, with D possibly TRBD1 on 5 matching bases. Trimming pared 3 bases from V and 7 bases from J, leaving 13 bases between. Germline loops: CDR1 KGHSH, CDR2 LQKENI. This CDR3 has 14 residues. CDR3 sequence: CASSPGMRGQPQHF. CDR3 DNA: TGTGCCAGCTCACCTGGGATGCGGGGCCAGCCCCAGCATTTT.

This chain connects TRBV7-3 to TRBJ1-1, with D maybe TRBD1 (5 bases). The germline V and J ends were trimmed by 2 bases and 3 bases, with 13 bases remaining between them. The germline gives CDR1 SGHTA, CDR2 FQGTGA. CDR3 size: 15 residues. CDR3 region: CASSLGGRVDTEAFF. The CDR3 bases are TGTGCCAGCAGCTTAGGCGGCAGGGTCGACACTGAAGCTTTCTTT.

This clone was detected a few times. This chain connects TRBV29-1 to TRBJ2-6; D remains unclear. V lost 6 bases, J lost 0 bases, and 15 bases lay in between. Germline-derived CDR1 and CDR2 are SQVTM and ANQGSEA. This CDR3 is 16 amino acids long. Written as DNA, the CDR3 is TGCAGCGTCGGACCTCTAGAGGCCTCTGGGGCCAACGTCCTGACTTTC. Encoded protein: CSVGPLEASGANVLTF.

The chain joins TRBV9 to TRBJ2-5; TRBD1 matches 8 bases. The CDR3 length is 17 residues. With 4 bases clipped from V and 5 bases from J, the junction kept 16 bases outside the gene matches. Germline assignment: CDR1 SGDLS and CDR2 YYNGEE. CDR3 nucleotide sequence: TGTGCCAGCAGCCCTACTACCCGGACAGGGTTAGGGGAGACCCAGTACTTC. Translating gives CASSPTTRTGLGETQYF.

The V gene is TRBV19, the J gene TRBJ2-7; D possibly corresponds to TRBD2 (5 bases). The V end lost 5 bases, the J end lost 3 bases, and 11 bases lay between the germline ends. The CDR3 runs to 13 residues. Per the germline V gene, CDR1 is LNHDA and CDR2 is SQIVND (reference sequence). CDR3 DNA: TGTGCCAGTAGTTTACAGAGGGACTACGAGCAGTACTTC. It specifies CASSLQRDYEQYF.

The table lists this clone with a few counts. The same CDR3 also results from other DNA sequences found in this sample. V is TRBV30 and J is TRBJ2-5; possible D gene TRBD1, 5 bases. The germline gives CDR1 GTSNPN, CDR2 SVGIG (reference sequence). V was pared by 2 bases and J by 5 bases, with 6 bases between. CDR3 size: 11 residues. CDR3: CAWSQGETQYF. The CDR3 DNA is TGTGCCTGGAGTCAGGGCGAGACCCAGTACTTC.

This clone was seen only a few times. The CDR3 DNA reads as TGTGCCAGCAGCTGGGGGACGGCGTTCAGAGATGGCTACACCTTC. Protein product: CASSWGTAFRDGYTF. The chain links TRBV5-6 to TRBJ1-2; D might be TRBD1 (5 bases). With 3 bases removed from V and 6 bases from J, the gap between germline ends came to 18 bases. Germline CDR1 is SGHDT and CDR2 is YYEEEE. The length of the CDR3 is 15 residues.

The chain joins TRBV5-1 to TRBJ2-5; D uncertain. The germline V gene has CDR1 SGHRS and CDR2 YFSETQ. The CDR3 runs to 14 residues. The V end lost 0 bases, the J end lost 0 bases, and 6 bases lay between the germline ends. CDR3 DNA: TGCGCCAGCAGCTTGGACCGGTACCAAGAGACCCAGTACTTC. Its protein is CASSLDRYQETQYF.

This clone was counted between two and nine times. The chain carries TRBV5-6 and TRBJ2-7; the D is unclear. Germline CDR1 is SGHDT and CDR2 is YYEEEE. Trimming stripped 4 bases from V and 1 base from J, with 3 bases between. The CDR3 length is 11 residues. The chain's CDR3 is CASSGSYEQYF. The CDR3 region has the DNA TGTGCCAGCAGCGGATCCTACGAGCAGTACTTC.

A few counts support this clone. The V and J genes are TRBV2 and TRBJ1-1; 8 nucleotides agree with TRBD1. Germline assignment: CDR1 SNHLY and CDR2 FYNNEI. CDR3 length: 15 residues. With V trimmed by 5 bases and J by 1 base, 6 bases remained unmatched. The CDR3 DNA is TGTGCCAGCAGTCGCACCCAGGGGGCGAACACTGAAGCTTTCTTT. It is translated as CASSRTQGANTEAFF.

This chain uses TRBV28 with TRBJ2-5, with D possibly matching TRBD2 (6 bases). This CDR3 is 15 amino acids long. V shed 6 bases and J shed 8 bases, with 22 bases lying between them. CDR1 is MDHEN, CDR2 SYDVKM, per germline. CDR3 residues: CASSPRRGRSETQYF. As DNA, the CDR3 is TGTGCCAGCAGCCCGAGGAGGGGACGGAGCGAAACCCAGTACTTC.

Turning to this clone: The same CDR3 arises from other DNA sequences in this sample as well. The rearrangement joins TRBV30 to TRBJ2-7; D is undetermined. The CDR3 spans 12 residues. Germline assignment: CDR1 GTSNPN and CDR2 SVGIG (reference sequence). Deletions cut 0 bases from V and 4 bases from J, with 7 bases between. This CDR3 is CAWSVSPYEQYF. The CDR3 nucleotides read TGTGCCTGGAGTGTCTCCCCGTACGAGCAGTACTTC.

A word on this clone: This sample also contains other DNA sequences that code for the same CDR3. The J gene is TRBJ2-7, the V gene TRBV5-1, with 9 bases fitting TRBD1. Germline V CDR1 and CDR2: SGHRS, YFSETQ. The CDR3 spans 15 residues. After removal of 0 bases from V and 0 bases from J, the junction contained 1 base not matched to a gene. The chain's CDR3 is CASSLGTGVSYEQYF. DNA for the CDR3: TGCGCCAGCAGCTTGGGGACAGGGGTCTCCTACGAGCAGTACTTC.

The chain joins TRBV11-3 to TRBJ1-2; 11 nucleotides line up with TRBD1. CDR3 length equals 14 residues. CDR1 is SGHNT, CDR2 YENEEA, per germline. The J segment lost 8 bases and the V segment lost 5 bases, leaving 7 bases of the junction unmatched. The CDR3 is CASSLGQGAFGYTF. The DNA for the CDR3 is TGTGCCAGCAGCCTTGGACAGGGGGCTTTCGGCTACACCTTC.

The chain carries TRBV28 and TRBJ1-4; 7 bases line up with TRBD1. Germline V gives CDR1 MDHEN, CDR2 SYDVKM. The J segment lost 6 bases and the V segment lost 6 bases, leaving 4 bases of the junction unmatched. The CDR3 is 13 amino acids. Here the CDR3 DNA reads TGTGCCAGCAGCACAGGACAGGATGAAAAACTGTTTTTT. Protein: CASSTGQDEKLFF.

V gene TRBV7-9 combines with J gene TRBJ2-1; the match to TRBD2 covers 11 bases. CDR1 and CDR2 from the germline V gene are SEHNR and FQNEAQ (reference sequence). The CDR3 length is 18 residues. V gave up 5 bases and J gave up 1 base; unmatched junction bases: 10. The CDR3 protein is CASSALVLAGGSYNEQFF. CDR3 DNA sequence: TGTGCCAGCAGCGCCCTTGTTCTAGCGGGAGGTTCCTACAATGAGCAGTTCTTC. Using reference TRBV7-9 and TRBJ2-1 for the parts outside the CDR3, the full variable domain is DTGVSQNPRHKITKRGQNVTFRCDPISEHNRLYWYRQTLGQGPEFLTYFQNEAQLEKSRLLSDRFSAERPKGSFSTLEIQRTEQGDSAMYLCASSALVLAGGSYNEQFFGPGTRLTVL.

In this sample, this clone turned up a few times. The chain joins TRBV25-1 to TRBJ2-5; 10 nucleotides match TRBD2. Germline values: CDR1 MGHDK, CDR2 SYGVNS. The CDR3 is 17 amino acids. Trimming cost V 2 bases and J 4 bases; bases outside gene matches: 10. The CDR3 loop is CASSEGRLAGAGETQYF. The DNA of the CDR3 is TGTGCCAGCAGTGAAGGGAGGCTAGCGGGGGCTGGAGAGACCCAGTACTTC.

The chain is built from TRBV6-1 and TRBJ2-7; 9 bases fit TRBD1. The V and J ends lost 7 bases and 2 bases, in that order; junction bases with no gene match: 9. The CDR3 spans 15 residues. In germline, CDR1 is MNHNS, CDR2 SASEGT. The DNA for the CDR3 is TGTGCCAGCAACGACCCGGGACAGGGCACCTACGAGCAGTACTTC. It specifies CASNDPGQGTYEQYF.